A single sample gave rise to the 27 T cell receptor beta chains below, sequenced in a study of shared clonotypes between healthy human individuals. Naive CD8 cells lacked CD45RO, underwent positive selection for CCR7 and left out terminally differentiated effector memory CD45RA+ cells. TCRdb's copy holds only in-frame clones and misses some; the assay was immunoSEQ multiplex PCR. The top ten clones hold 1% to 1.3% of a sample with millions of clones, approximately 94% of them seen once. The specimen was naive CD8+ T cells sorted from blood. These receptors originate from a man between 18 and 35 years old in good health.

The DNA of the CDR3 is TGTGCCAGCAGCTTAGACAGGGGTTCTGAAGCTTTCTTT. Protein sequence: CASSLDRGSEAFF. The chain links TRBV7-9 to TRBJ1-1, with TRBD1 matching over 7 bases. The germline V gene has CDR1 SEHNR and CDR2 FQNEAQ (reference sequence). V lost 1 base to trimming and J lost 6 bases; unmatched junction nucleotides: 2. The CDR3 has 13 amino acids.

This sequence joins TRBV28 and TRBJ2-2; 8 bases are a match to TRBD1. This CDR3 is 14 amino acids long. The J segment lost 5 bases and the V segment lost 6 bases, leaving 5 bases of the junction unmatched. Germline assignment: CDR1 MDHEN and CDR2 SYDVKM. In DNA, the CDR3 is TGTGCCAGCAGCAACAGACAGGGGACCGGGGAGCTGTTTTTT. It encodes CASSNRQGTGELFF.

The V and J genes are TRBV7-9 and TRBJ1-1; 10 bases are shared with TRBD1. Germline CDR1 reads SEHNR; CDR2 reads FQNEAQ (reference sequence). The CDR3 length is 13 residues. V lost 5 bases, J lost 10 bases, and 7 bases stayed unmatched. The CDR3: CASSKDRGQGAFF. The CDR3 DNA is TGTGCCAGCAGCAAAGACAGGGGGCAGGGAGCTTTCTTT.

The CDR3 here is CASSQGGGYNSPLHF. The CDR3 coding sequence is TGCGCCAGCAGCCAAGGAGGGGGCTATAATTCACCCCTCCACTTT. This chain connects TRBV4-1 to TRBJ1-6; D perhaps matches TRBD1 (6 bases). CDR3 length equals 15 residues. Germline V gene sequence: CDR1 MGHRA, CDR2 YSYEKL. V shed 1 base and J shed 3 bases, with 7 bases lying between them.

The CDR3 nucleotides are TGTGCCAGCAGTTTGACAGGGGTCCTCTATAGCAATCAGCCCCAGCATTTT. Translating gives CASSLTGVLYSNQPQHF. V is TRBV27 and J is TRBJ1-5, with TRBD1 identical over 8 bases. Germline-derived CDR1 and CDR2 are MNHEY and SMNVEV (reference sequence). CDR3 length: 17 residues. J gave up 0 bases and V 3 bases, and 7 bases lay outside the gene matches.

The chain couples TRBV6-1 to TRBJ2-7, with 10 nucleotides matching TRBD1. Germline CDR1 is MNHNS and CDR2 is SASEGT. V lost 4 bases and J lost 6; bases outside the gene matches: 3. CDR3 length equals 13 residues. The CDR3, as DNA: TGTGCCAGCAGTGCTGGGACAGGGGTCGAGCAGTACTTC. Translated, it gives CASSAGTGVEQYF.

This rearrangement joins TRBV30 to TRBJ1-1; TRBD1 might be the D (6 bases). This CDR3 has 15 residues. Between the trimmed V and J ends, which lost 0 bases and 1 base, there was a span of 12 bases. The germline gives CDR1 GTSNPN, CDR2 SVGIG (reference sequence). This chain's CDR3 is CAWSVYRAPNTEAFF. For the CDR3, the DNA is TGTGCCTGGAGTGTCTACAGGGCTCCGAACACTGAAGCTTTCTTT.

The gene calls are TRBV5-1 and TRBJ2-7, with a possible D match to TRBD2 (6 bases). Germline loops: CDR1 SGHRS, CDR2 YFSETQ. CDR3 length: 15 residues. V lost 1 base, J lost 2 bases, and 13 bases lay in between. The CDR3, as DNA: TGCGCCAGCAGCTTGTGGGCGGGAATTACCTACGAGCAGTACTTC. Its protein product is CASSLWAGITYEQYF.

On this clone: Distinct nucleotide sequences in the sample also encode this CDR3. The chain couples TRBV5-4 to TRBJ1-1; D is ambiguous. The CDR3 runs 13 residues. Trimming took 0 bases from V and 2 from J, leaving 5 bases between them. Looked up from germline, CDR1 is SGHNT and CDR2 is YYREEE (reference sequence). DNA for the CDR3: TGTGCCAGCAGCTTGGGCCTCAACACTGAAGCTTTCTTT. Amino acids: CASSLGLNTEAFF.

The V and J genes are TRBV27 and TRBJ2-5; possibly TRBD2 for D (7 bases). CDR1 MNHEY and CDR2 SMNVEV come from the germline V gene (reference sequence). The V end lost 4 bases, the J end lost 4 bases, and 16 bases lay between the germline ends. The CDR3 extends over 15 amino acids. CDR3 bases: TGTGCCAGCAGTTCCCTAGGGGGGGCACCAGAGACCCAGTACTTC. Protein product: CASSSLGGAPETQYF.

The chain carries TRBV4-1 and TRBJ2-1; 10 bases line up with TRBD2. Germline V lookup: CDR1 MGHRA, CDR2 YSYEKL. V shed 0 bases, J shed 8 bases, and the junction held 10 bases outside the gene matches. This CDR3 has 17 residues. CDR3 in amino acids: CASSQENSGGALDEQFF. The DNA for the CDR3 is TGCGCCAGCAGCCAAGAAAACAGCGGGGGGGCCTTGGATGAGCAGTTCTTC.

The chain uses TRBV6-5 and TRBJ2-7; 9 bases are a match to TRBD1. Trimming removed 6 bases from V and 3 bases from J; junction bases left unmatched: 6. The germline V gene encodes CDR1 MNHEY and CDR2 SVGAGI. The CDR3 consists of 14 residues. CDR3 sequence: CASSAGQGDYEQYF. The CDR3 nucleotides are TGTGCCAGCAGCGCGGGACAGGGAGACTACGAGCAGTACTTC.

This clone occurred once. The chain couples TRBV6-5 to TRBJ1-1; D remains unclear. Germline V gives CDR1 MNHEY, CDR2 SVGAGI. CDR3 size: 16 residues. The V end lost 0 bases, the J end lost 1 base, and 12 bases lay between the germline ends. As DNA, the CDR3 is TGTGCCAGCAGTTACTCGACTCTATCAGAGAACACTGAAGCTTTCTTT. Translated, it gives CASSYSTLSENTEAFF.

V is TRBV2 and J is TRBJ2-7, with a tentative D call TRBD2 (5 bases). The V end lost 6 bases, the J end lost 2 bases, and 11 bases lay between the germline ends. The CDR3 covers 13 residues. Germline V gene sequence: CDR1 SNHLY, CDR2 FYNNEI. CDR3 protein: CASSWTSTYEQYF. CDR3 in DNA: TGTGCCAGCAGCTGGACTTCGACCTACGAGCAGTACTTC. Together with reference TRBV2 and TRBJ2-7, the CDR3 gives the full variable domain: EPEVTQTPSHQVTQMGQEVILRCVPISNHLYFYWYRQILGQKVEFLVSFYNNEISEKSEIFDDQFSVERPDGSNFTLKIRSTKLEDSAMYFCASSWTSTYEQYFGPGTRLTVT.

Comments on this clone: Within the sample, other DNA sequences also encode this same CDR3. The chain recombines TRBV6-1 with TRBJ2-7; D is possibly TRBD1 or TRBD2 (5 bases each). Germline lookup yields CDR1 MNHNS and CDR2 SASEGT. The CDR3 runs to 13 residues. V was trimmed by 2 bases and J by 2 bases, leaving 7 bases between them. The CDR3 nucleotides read TGTGCCAGCAGTGAAAGGGGACCCTACGAGCAGTACTTC. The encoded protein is CASSERGPYEQYF.

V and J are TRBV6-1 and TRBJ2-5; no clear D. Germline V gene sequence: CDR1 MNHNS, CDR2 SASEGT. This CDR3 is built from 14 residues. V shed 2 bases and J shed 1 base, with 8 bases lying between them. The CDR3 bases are TGTGCCAGCAGTGAATATGGTTTCCAAGAGACCCAGTACTTC. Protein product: CASSEYGFQETQYF.

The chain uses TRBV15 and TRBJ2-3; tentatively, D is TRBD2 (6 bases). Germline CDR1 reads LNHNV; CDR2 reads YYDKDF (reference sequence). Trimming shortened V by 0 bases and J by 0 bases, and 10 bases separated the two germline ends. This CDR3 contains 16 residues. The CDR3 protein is CATSRDKAGSTDTQYF. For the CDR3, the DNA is TGTGCCACCAGCAGAGATAAGGCGGGGAGCACAGATACGCAGTATTTT.

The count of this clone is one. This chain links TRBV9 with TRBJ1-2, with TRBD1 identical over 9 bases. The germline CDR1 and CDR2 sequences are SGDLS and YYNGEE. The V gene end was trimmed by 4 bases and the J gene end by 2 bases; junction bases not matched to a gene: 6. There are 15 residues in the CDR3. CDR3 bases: TGTGCCAGCAGCCCCACCGGGACAGGGAACTATGGCTACACCTTC. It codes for CASSPTGTGNYGYTF. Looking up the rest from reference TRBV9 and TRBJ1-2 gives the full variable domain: DSGVTQTPKHLITATGQRVTLRCSPRSGDLSVYWYQQSLDQGLQFLIQYYNGEERAKGNILERFSAQQFPDLHSELNLSSLELGDSALYFCASSPTGTGNYGYTFGSGTRLTVV.

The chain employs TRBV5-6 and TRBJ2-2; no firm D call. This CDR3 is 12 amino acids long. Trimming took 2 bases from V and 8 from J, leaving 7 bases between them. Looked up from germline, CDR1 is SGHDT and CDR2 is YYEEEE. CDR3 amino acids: CASSFVEGELFF. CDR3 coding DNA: TGTGCCAGCAGCTTCGTTGAAGGGGAGCTGTTTTTT.

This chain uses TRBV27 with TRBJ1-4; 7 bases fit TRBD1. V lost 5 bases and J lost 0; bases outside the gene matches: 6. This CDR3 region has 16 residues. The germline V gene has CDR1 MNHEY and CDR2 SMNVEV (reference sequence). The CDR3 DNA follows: TGTGCCAGCAGTCCCGGGACAGATACAACTAATGAAAAACTGTTTTTT. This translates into CASSPGTDTTNEKLFF.

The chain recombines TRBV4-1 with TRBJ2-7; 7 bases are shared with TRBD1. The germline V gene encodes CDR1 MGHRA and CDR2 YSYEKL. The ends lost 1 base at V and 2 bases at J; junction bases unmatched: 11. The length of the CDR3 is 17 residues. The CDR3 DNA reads TGCGCCAGCAGCCAAGTGGTCACCGACAGGGCACCCTACGAGCAGTACTTC. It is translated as CASSQVVTDRAPYEQYF.

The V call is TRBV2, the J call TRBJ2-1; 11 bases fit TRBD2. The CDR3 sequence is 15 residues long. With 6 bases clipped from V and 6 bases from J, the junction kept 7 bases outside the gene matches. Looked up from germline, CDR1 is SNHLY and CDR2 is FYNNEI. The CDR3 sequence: CASSPIAGGRNEQFF. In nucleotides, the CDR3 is TGTGCCAGCAGCCCGATAGCGGGAGGGCGCAATGAGCAGTTCTTC.

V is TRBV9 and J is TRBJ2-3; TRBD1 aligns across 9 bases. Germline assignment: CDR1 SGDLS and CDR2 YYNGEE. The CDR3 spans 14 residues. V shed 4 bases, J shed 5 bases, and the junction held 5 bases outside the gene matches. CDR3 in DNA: TGTGCCAGCAGCTCATGGACAGGGGAAGATACGCAGTATTTT. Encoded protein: CASSSWTGEDTQYF.

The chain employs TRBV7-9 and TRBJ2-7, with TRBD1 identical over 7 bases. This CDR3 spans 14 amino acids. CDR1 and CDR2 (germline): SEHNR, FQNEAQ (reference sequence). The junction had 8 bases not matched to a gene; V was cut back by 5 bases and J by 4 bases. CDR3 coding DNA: TGTGCCAGCAGCCTAGGGGACAGCGCTTACGAGCAGTACTTC. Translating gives CASSLGDSAYEQYF.

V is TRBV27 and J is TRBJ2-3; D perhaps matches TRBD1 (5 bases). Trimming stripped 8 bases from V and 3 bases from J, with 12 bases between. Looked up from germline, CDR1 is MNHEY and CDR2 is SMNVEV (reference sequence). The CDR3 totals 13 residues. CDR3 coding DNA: TGTGCCAGCCCTCCGTCAGGGACAGATACGCAGTATTTT. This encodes CASPPSGTDTQYF.

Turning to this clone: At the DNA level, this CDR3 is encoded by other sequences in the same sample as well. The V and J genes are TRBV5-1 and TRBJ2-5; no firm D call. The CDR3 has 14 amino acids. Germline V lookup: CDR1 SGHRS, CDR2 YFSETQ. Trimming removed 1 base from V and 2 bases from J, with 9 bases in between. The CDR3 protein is CASSLWPAQETQYF. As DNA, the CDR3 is TGCGCCAGCAGCTTGTGGCCAGCACAAGAGACCCAGTACTTC.

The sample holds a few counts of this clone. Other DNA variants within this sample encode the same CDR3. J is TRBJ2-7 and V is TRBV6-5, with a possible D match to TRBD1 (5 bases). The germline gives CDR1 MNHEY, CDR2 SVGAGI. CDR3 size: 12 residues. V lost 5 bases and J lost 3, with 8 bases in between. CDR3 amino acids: CASSPQGYEQYF. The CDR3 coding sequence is TGTGCCAGCAGTCCCCAGGGCTACGAGCAGTACTTC.